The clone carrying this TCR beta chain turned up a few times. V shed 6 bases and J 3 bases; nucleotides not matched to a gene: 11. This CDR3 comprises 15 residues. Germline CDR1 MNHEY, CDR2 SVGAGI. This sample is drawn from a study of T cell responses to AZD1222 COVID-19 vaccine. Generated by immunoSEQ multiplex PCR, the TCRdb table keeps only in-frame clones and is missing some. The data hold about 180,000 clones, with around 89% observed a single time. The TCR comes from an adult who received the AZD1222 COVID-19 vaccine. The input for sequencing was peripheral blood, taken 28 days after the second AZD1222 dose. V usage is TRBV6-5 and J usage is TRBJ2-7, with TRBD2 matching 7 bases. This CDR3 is CASRIVLAGDYEQYF. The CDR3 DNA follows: TGTGCCAGCAGGATCGTGCTGGCGGGAGACTACGAGCAGTACTTC.